Listed below are T cell receptor beta chains from one sample, sequenced in a study of shared clonotypes between healthy human individuals. Libraries were prepared by immunoSEQ multiplex PCR; TCRdb keeps only in-frame clonotypes and omits some of them. The sample lists millions of clones; 90% to 95% were seen once. The sample taken for sequencing was naive CD8+ T cells from PBMCs. The receptor source for this set is a man aged 18 to 29 in good health. Some clones in this sample may be carry-over from other donors' samples. Each CDR3 is given with its conserved first and last residue. D genes are given only for firm matches. Clone size is not always given. Where it is, it says once, few, many or a class for expanded clones.

J gene: TRBJ2-7
V gene: TRBV5-6
clone size: -
D gene: TRBD1
CDR3 DNA: TGTGCCAGCAGCTACCCAGGGGGCTACGAGCAGTACTTC
CDR3 protein: CASSYPGGYEQYF

J gene: TRBJ2-7
V gene: TRBV10-1
clone size: few
D gene: -
CDR3 DNA: TGCGCCAGCAGTGGAGGTTCGGGGGTCCACGAGCAGTACTTC
CDR3 protein: CASSGGSGVHEQYF

J gene: TRBJ2-7
V gene: TRBV5-5
clone size: -
D gene: -
CDR3 DNA: TGTGCCAGCAGCGCCGTCCGGTACACCCCCTCCTACGAGCAGTACTTC
CDR3 protein: CASSAVRYTPSYEQYF

J gene: TRBJ2-1
V gene: TRBV4-3
clone size: -
D gene: -
CDR3 DNA: TGCGCCAGCAGCCAAGAGCTAGGCTCCTACAATGAGCAGTTCTTC
CDR3 protein: CASSQELGSYNEQFF

J gene: TRBJ1-2
V gene: TRBV5-4
clone size: -
D gene: TRBD1
CDR3 DNA: TGTGCCAGCAGCTACCGGACAGGGAGGCGTGGCTACACCTTC
CDR3 protein: CASSYRTGRRGYTF

J gene: TRBJ1-3
V gene: TRBV25-1
clone size: -
D gene: -
CDR3 DNA: TGTGCCAGCAAGGGCCCGTATGAAAACACCATATATTTT
CDR3 protein: CASKGPYENTIYF

J gene: TRBJ2-5
V gene: TRBV28
clone size: -
D gene: -
CDR3 DNA: TGTGCCAGCAGTCTCCCCCAAGAGACCCAGTACTTC
CDR3 protein: CASSLPQETQYF

J gene: TRBJ2-1
V gene: TRBV6-5
clone size: -
D gene: -
CDR3 DNA: TGTGCCAGCAGTCTAGGGAGACCCATAAACAATGAGCAGTTCTTC
CDR3 protein: CASSLGRPINNEQFF

J gene: TRBJ2-7
V gene: TRBV6-1
clone size: -
D gene: -
CDR3 DNA: TGTGCCAGCAGTATGGGCGCCGAGCAGTACTTC
CDR3 protein: CASSMGAEQYF

J gene: TRBJ2-1
V gene: TRBV7-2
clone size: -
D gene: -
CDR3 DNA: TGTGCCAGCAGCGCGACTAGTTCACGGTCCTACAATGAGCAGTTCTTC
CDR3 protein: CASSATSSRSYNEQFF

J gene: TRBJ1-1
V gene: TRBV19
clone size: -
D gene: TRBD1
CDR3 DNA: TGTGCCAGTAGTCGCGGACAGGGATCGAGCACTGAAGCTTTCTTT
CDR3 protein: CASSRGQGSSTEAFF

J gene: TRBJ2-1
V gene: TRBV7-9
clone size: -
D gene: -
CDR3 DNA: TGTGCCAGCAGCTTAGCCAACAGCAATGAGCAGTTCTTC
CDR3 protein: CASSLANSNEQFF

J gene: TRBJ2-3
V gene: TRBV29-1
clone size: -
D gene: -
CDR3 DNA: TGCAGCGTCGTCCCCCCCCTTGGTTCCTCCACAGATACGCAGTATTTT
CDR3 protein: CSVVPPLGSSTDTQYF

J gene: TRBJ2-1
V gene: TRBV28
clone size: once
D gene: TRBD2
CDR3 DNA: TGTGCCAGCAGACAACTAGCGGGAGGGGATGAGCAGTTCTTC
CDR3 protein: CASRQLAGGDEQFF

J gene: TRBJ2-1
V gene: TRBV10-1
clone size: -
D gene: TRBD1
CDR3 DNA: TGCGCCAGCAGTGAGTCGAAAGGGGCCGGGACAGGGGTTAATGAGCAGTTCTTC
CDR3 protein: CASSESKGAGTGVNEQFF

J gene: TRBJ2-5
V gene: TRBV23-1
clone size: -
D gene: -
CDR3 DNA: TGCGCCAGCAGTCGGAAAGGGCAAGAGACCCAGTACTTC
CDR3 protein: CASSRKGQETQYF

J gene: TRBJ1-4
V gene: TRBV19
clone size: -
D gene: -
CDR3 DNA: TGTGCCAGTAGTCGCGGAAAACTGTTTTTT
CDR3 protein: CASSRGKLFF

J gene: TRBJ1-2
V gene: TRBV15
clone size: -
D gene: -
CDR3 DNA: TGTGCCACCAGCACCGCAGCCACGAATGGCTACACCTTC
CDR3 protein: CATSTAATNGYTF

J gene: TRBJ1-2
V gene: TRBV15
clone size: -
D gene: -
CDR3 DNA: TGTGCCACCAGCAGAGGGGGCTTTGAGAATGGCTACACCTTC
CDR3 protein: CATSRGGFENGYTF

J gene: TRBJ2-3
V gene: TRBV27
clone size: -
D gene: TRBD2
CDR3 DNA: TGTGCCAGCAGTCCTTCAGCGGGAGAGAGGGCAGATACGCAGTATTTT
CDR3 protein: CASSPSAGERADTQYF

J gene: TRBJ2-1
V gene: TRBV11-2
clone size: -
D gene: TRBD2
CDR3 DNA: TGTGCCAGCAGCTTAGATCGCGGGGGGGGTAATGAGCAGTTCTTC
CDR3 protein: CASSLDRGGGNEQFF

J gene: TRBJ2-3
V gene: TRBV10-3
clone size: -
D gene: -
CDR3 DNA: TGTGCCATCAGTGAGTCCACGGGGGCGCATACAGATACGCAGTATTTT
CDR3 protein: CAISESTGAHTDTQYF

J gene: TRBJ2-7
V gene: TRBV11-2
clone size: -
D gene: -
CDR3 DNA: TGTGCCAGCACGACGTCGCTGGAATCCTTCGAGCAGTACTTC
CDR3 protein: CASTTSLESFEQYF

J gene: TRBJ2-2
V gene: TRBV18
clone size: -
D gene: TRBD1
CDR3 DNA: TGTGCCAGCTCACCAACCGGGACAGGGAACACCGGGGAGCTGTTTTTT
CDR3 protein: CASSPTGTGNTGELFF

J gene: TRBJ2-3
V gene: TRBV2
clone size: -
D gene: -
CDR3 DNA: TGTGCCACCTACGGGACAGATACGCAGTATTTT
CDR3 protein: CATYGTDTQYF

J gene: TRBJ2-7
V gene: TRBV28
clone size: -
D gene: TRBD2
CDR3 DNA: TGTGCCAGCAGTCGGGTACTAGCGGGCGGTTACGAGCAGTACTTC
CDR3 protein: CASSRVLAGGYEQYF

J gene: TRBJ2-1
V gene: TRBV27
clone size: -
D gene: TRBD1
CDR3 DNA: TGTGCCAGCAGTTTTGGGACAGCGAGCTCCTACAATGAGCAGTTCTTC
CDR3 protein: CASSFGTASSYNEQFF

J gene: TRBJ2-1
V gene: TRBV7-3
clone size: once
D gene: TRBD2
CDR3 DNA: TGTGCCAGCAGCTTCGCGGGAGTCAATGAGCAGTTCTTC
CDR3 protein: CASSFAGVNEQFF

J gene: TRBJ2-1
V gene: TRBV2
clone size: -
D gene: TRBD2
CDR3 DNA: TGTGCCAGCAGAGGGACTAACCGAATAGAGCAGTTCTTC
CDR3 protein: CASRGTNRIEQFF

J gene: TRBJ2-1
V gene: TRBV9
clone size: -
D gene: -
CDR3 DNA: TGTGCCAGCAGCGTAGAGGGGGGAGGGCCTTCCAGTGTCCGTTACAATGAGCAGTTCTTC
CDR3 protein: CASSVEGGGPSSVRYNEQFF

J gene: TRBJ2-5
V gene: TRBV11-2
clone size: -
D gene: -
CDR3 DNA: TGTGCCAGCAGCTTAGTGGGGGGGGCCTTAGAGACCCAGTACTTC
CDR3 protein: CASSLVGGALETQYF

J gene: TRBJ2-2
V gene: TRBV9
clone size: -
D gene: -
CDR3 DNA: TGTGCCAGCAGCGATAGAAACACCGGGGAGCTGTTTTTT
CDR3 protein: CASSDRNTGELFF

J gene: TRBJ1-1
V gene: TRBV19
clone size: -
D gene: -
CDR3 DNA: TGTGCCAGTAGTTACCGGGACAAAGCTTTCTTT
CDR3 protein: CASSYRDKAFF

J gene: TRBJ2-3
V gene: TRBV5-1
clone size: -
D gene: TRBD2
CDR3 DNA: TGCGCCAGCAGCTTTATAGCGGGAGGGGCTGAAGATACGCAGTATTTT
CDR3 protein: CASSFIAGGAEDTQYF

J gene: TRBJ1-1
V gene: TRBV28
clone size: -
D gene: -
CDR3 DNA: TGTGCCAGCAGTGCAGTGGGGCTCGACACTGAAGCTTTCTTT
CDR3 protein: CASSAVGLDTEAFF

J gene: TRBJ1-2
V gene: TRBV7-9
clone size: -
D gene: -
CDR3 DNA: TGTGCCAGCAGCTTAGCGCCGACGGAGGATAACTATGGCTACACCTTC
CDR3 protein: CASSLAPTEDNYGYTF

J gene: TRBJ2-7
V gene: TRBV27
clone size: -
D gene: TRBD1
CDR3 DNA: TGTGCCAGCAGTCCGGACAGGGGAGTCGAGCAGTACTTC
CDR3 protein: CASSPDRGVEQYF

J gene: TRBJ1-2
V gene: TRBV5-1
clone size: once
D gene: -
CDR3 DNA: TGCGCCAGCAGCCTGGGGGACGGGGCTGGCTACACCTTC
CDR3 protein: CASSLGDGAGYTF

J gene: TRBJ1-5
V gene: TRBV5-5
clone size: -
D gene: -
CDR3 DNA: TGTGCCAGCAGCTTGATTCCGGAGAATCAGCCCCAGCATTTT
CDR3 protein: CASSLIPENQPQHF

J gene: TRBJ2-7
V gene: TRBV2
clone size: once
D gene: -
CDR3 DNA: TGTGCCAGCAGTGACCGGGGTATACCCTACGAGCAGTACTTC
CDR3 protein: CASSDRGIPYEQYF

J gene: TRBJ2-3
V gene: TRBV19
clone size: -
D gene: TRBD2
CDR3 DNA: TGTGCCAGTGGTACGCACGGACTAGGTTTGGGTTCAGATACGCAGTATTTT
CDR3 protein: CASGTHGLGLGSDTQYF

J gene: TRBJ2-5
V gene: TRBV4-2
clone size: -
D gene: TRBD2
CDR3 DNA: TGTGCCAGCAGCCCCTCTGGGGGGGTGGAAGAGACCCAGTACTTC
CDR3 protein: CASSPSGGVEETQYF